What follows are 27 T cell receptor beta chains derived from one specimen sequenced in a study of blood T cell repertoires in COVID-19. TCRdb's copy holds only in-frame clones and misses some; the assay was immunoSEQ multiplex PCR. The sample includes more than 95,000 clones, 80% to 90% of them seen just once. The sample taken for sequencing was peripheral blood. These receptors all stem from a man between 45 and 60 years old with acute or convalescent COVID-19.

This chain joins TRBV4-2 and TRBJ2-2; tentatively, D is TRBD1 (5 bases). Germline lookup yields CDR1 LGHNA and CDR2 YNFKEQ. V was shortened by 0 bases and J by 1 base, with 12 bases between the two germline ends. The CDR3 length is 17 residues. The CDR3 sequence: CASSQDSWGVNTGELFF. The CDR3 DNA follows: TGTGCCAGCAGCCAAGATTCCTGGGGCGTGAACACCGGGGAGCTGTTTTTT.

DNA for the CDR3: TGTGCCAGCAGCTTGGCCCCGACAGGGGGTATTTCTGAAGCTTTCTTT. This sequence encodes CASSLAPTGGISEAFF. The V gene is TRBV5-4, the J gene TRBJ1-1; TRBD1 agrees at 9 bases. V was pared by 0 bases and J by 6 bases, with 9 bases of the junction left unmatched. Per germline, CDR1 SGHNT and CDR2 YYREEE (reference sequence). This CDR3 is built from 16 residues.

The V and J genes are TRBV28 and TRBJ1-2, with 9 bases aligning to TRBD1. The CDR3 consists of 16 residues. V lost 6 bases and J lost 6; bases outside the gene matches: 14. CDR1 MDHEN and CDR2 SYDVKM come from the germline V gene. For the CDR3, the DNA is TGTGCCAGCAGCCCCCCCGGGGACAGGGTCTCGGATGGCTACACCTTC. Its protein product is CASSPPGDRVSDGYTF.

This clone appeared a few times. J is TRBJ1-5 and V is TRBV27; D is unclear. The ends were cut back, 5 bases at V and 2 bases at J, with 13 bases in the middle. The CDR3 covers 15 residues. Germline CDR1 and CDR2: MNHEY and SMNVEV (reference sequence). CDR3 bases: TGTGCCAGCAGTCGGGTCGGTTTCGGCAATCAGCCCCAGCATTTT. Translating gives CASSRVGFGNQPQHF.

The genes are TRBV12-2 and TRBJ1-6. TRBV12-2 counts as a pseudogene. The CDR3 contains 13 residues. CDR3 sequence (DNA): TGTGCAAGTCACCCAGCTAGTCCGGAACCCCTCCACTTT. Its translation: CASHPASPEPLHF.

V is TRBV3-1 (or the pseudogene TRBV3-2) and J is TRBJ2-3; D ambiguous. The V end lost 4 bases, the J end lost 6 bases, and 5 bases lay between the germline ends. Germline V gives CDR1 LGHDT, CDR2 YNNKEL (reference sequence). The CDR3 is made up of 11 amino acids. CDR3 in amino acids: CASSPGDTQYF. CDR3 DNA: TGTGCCAGCAGCCCCGGGGATACGCAGTATTTT.

The chain joins TRBV2 to TRBJ2-3; 7 nucleotides align to TRBD1. CDR1 and CDR2 (germline): SNHLY, FYNNEI. The CDR3 consists of 13 residues. V lost 5 bases to trimming and J lost 8 bases; unmatched junction nucleotides: 7. In DNA, the CDR3 is TGTGCCAGCAGTCGGACAGGCTGGAGTACGCAGTATTTT. Amino acid sequence: CASSRTGWSTQYF.

This clone was detected once. J is TRBJ2-3 and V is TRBV15; 11 bases match TRBD2. The CDR3 totals 16 residues. Germline CDR1 LNHNV, CDR2 YYDKDF (reference sequence). The V gene end was trimmed by 6 bases and the J gene end by 3 bases; junction bases not matched to a gene: 8. CDR3 amino acids: CATSPSGRWGTDTQYF. CDR3 nucleotide sequence: TGTGCCACCAGTCCTAGCGGGAGGTGGGGGACAGATACGCAGTATTTT.

The chain recombines TRBV28 with TRBJ2-7, with D maybe TRBD1 (5 bases). V dropped 6 bases and J dropped 6 bases, with 12 bases sitting between them. Germline V CDR1 and CDR2: MDHEN, SYDVKM. The length of the CDR3 is 12 residues. For the CDR3, the DNA is TGTGCCAGCAGCCTCCAGGGCGGCGAGCAGTACTTC. This sequence encodes CASSLQGGEQYF.

The chain uses TRBV5-4 and TRBJ2-7, with TRBD2 matching over 8 bases. Germline V CDR1 and CDR2: SGHNT, YYREEE (reference sequence). V lost 4 bases and J lost 4; bases outside the gene matches: 7. The CDR3 is made up of 14 amino acids. DNA for the CDR3: TGTGCCAGCAGCCTCGGGGGGGGCGTGTACGAGCAGTACTTC. It encodes CASSLGGGVYEQYF. The full variable domain, completed using reference TRBV5-4 and TRBJ2-7, is ETGVTQSPTHLIKTRGQQVTLRCSSQSGHNTVSWYQQALGQGPQFIFQYYREEENGRGNFPPRFSGLQFPNYSSELNVNALELDDSALYLCASSLGGGVYEQYFGPGTRLTVT.

This clone was seen only once. The V and J genes are TRBV19 and TRBJ1-1, with TRBD1 matching 7 bases. V was pared by 6 bases and J by 5 bases, with 9 bases of the junction left unmatched. This CDR3 comprises 14 residues. Germline V lookup: CDR1 LNHDA, CDR2 SQIVND (reference sequence). CDR3 sequence (DNA): TGTGCCAGTAGGACAGGGTCCGCTTGGACTGAAGCTTTCTTT. Translation: CASRTGSAWTEAFF.

The DNA for the CDR3 is TGCGCCAGCAGTGAGGGGACTAGCGGGAGGTCGGTGCAGTTCTTC. It yields the protein CASSEGTSGRSVQFF. The chain has TRBV10-2 and TRBJ2-1; 15 bases line up with TRBD2. This CDR3 is built from 15 residues. Germline CDR1 WSHSY, CDR2 SAAADI. Trimming removed 2 bases from V and 12 bases from J; junction bases left unmatched: 5.

The gene calls are TRBV11-2 and TRBJ2-1; 8 bases fit TRBD2. Trimming cost V 0 bases and J 0 bases; bases outside gene matches: 10. CDR3 size: 19 residues. In germline, CDR1 is SGHAT, CDR2 FQNNGV. Written as DNA, the CDR3 is TGTGCCAGCAGCTTAGATGTCGGGAGGGCGGGTAGCTCCTACAATGAGCAGTTCTTC. It yields the protein CASSLDVGRAGSSYNEQFF.

The chain links TRBV11-2 to TRBJ2-3, with a weak D call TRBD2 (6 bases). V shed 4 bases and J shed 5 bases, with 22 bases lying between them. The CDR3 length is 17 residues. Germline CDR1 SGHAT, CDR2 FQNNGV. This chain's CDR3 is CASSSTVLSGVGDTQYF. The CDR3, as DNA: TGTGCCAGCAGCTCCACCGTCCTTAGCGGAGTGGGAGATACGCAGTATTTT.

The V call is TRBV30, the J call TRBJ2-5; tentative D call: TRBD2 (5 bases). Per germline, CDR1 GTSNPN and CDR2 SVGIG (reference sequence). The CDR3 is 13 amino acids. V was clipped by 0 bases and J by 2 bases, with 7 bases between them. The CDR3 loop is CAWSVPGQETQYF. The CDR3 coding sequence is TGTGCCTGGAGTGTACCGGGGCAAGAGACCCAGTACTTC.

The V call is TRBV11-3, the J call TRBJ2-1; the match to TRBD1 covers 8 bases. Germline V gives CDR1 SGHNT, CDR2 YENEEA. The CDR3 contains 15 residues. The trim removed 5 bases at V and 10 bases at J, leaving 13 bases unmatched. CDR3 region: CASSQVGQGASEQFF. CDR3 DNA sequence: TGTGCCAGCAGCCAGGTGGGGCAGGGGGCCTCGGAGCAGTTCTTC.

The V and J genes are TRBV28 and TRBJ2-5; TRBD2 might be the D (6 bases). CDR1 is MDHEN and CDR2 is SYDVKM in the germline V gene. V lost 6 bases and J lost 5, with 16 bases in between. The CDR3 has 14 amino acids. CDR3 loop: CASSHLEGSETQYF. DNA of the CDR3: TGTGCCAGCAGCCATCTGGAGGGTTCGGAGACCCAGTACTTC.

V is TRBV28 and J is TRBJ2-7; possibly TRBD2 for D (6 bases). The CDR3 is 16 residues long. Germline assignment: CDR1 MDHEN and CDR2 SYDVKM. Trimming left V 6 bases short and J 1 base short, with 19 bases between. The CDR3 DNA reads TGTGCCAGCAGACCTTCTACTAGCTCAAGATCCTACGAGCAGTACTTC. Translated, it gives CASRPSTSSRSYEQYF.

The chain combines TRBV5-1 with TRBJ2-6; TRBD1 aligns across 10 bases. The germline V gene encodes CDR1 SGHRS and CDR2 YFSETQ. Trimming took 0 bases from V and 1 from J; bases not matched to a gene: 4. The CDR3 runs 18 residues. The CDR3 sequence is CASSLGWGQGSGANVLTF. The CDR3 nucleotides read TGCGCCAGCAGCTTGGGCTGGGGACAGGGGTCTGGGGCCAACGTCCTGACTTTC.

V is TRBV28 and J is TRBJ1-5; 8 nucleotides line up with TRBD1. Germline CDR1 MDHEN, CDR2 SYDVKM. J gave up 2 bases and V 6 bases, and 9 bases lay outside the gene matches. The CDR3 is made up of 16 amino acids. The CDR3 sequence: CASSPGQGWGNQPQHF. CDR3 nucleotide sequence: TGTGCCAGCAGCCCCGGACAGGGTTGGGGCAATCAGCCCCAGCATTTT.

This chain links TRBV6-5 with TRBJ2-4; a possible D gene is TRBD1 (6 bases). V lost 5 bases and J 1 base, leaving 12 bases between the germline ends. The CDR3 length is 15 residues. Looked up from germline, CDR1 is MNHEY and CDR2 is SVGAGI. The CDR3 region is CASSQQGFAKNIQYF. CDR3 in DNA: TGTGCCAGCAGTCAGCAGGGGTTTGCCAAAAACATTCAGTACTTC.

J is TRBJ2-5 and V is TRBV6-1; 8 bases agree with TRBD1. Per the germline V gene, CDR1 is MNHNS and CDR2 is SASEGT. The CDR3 sequence is 16 residues long. The V gene end was trimmed by 4 bases and the J gene end by 5 bases; junction bases not matched to a gene: 12. CDR3 residues: CASSGGAGGHVETQYF. The CDR3 coding sequence is TGTGCCAGCAGTGGCGGAGCAGGGGGCCATGTGGAGACCCAGTACTTC.

This rearrangement joins TRBV18 to TRBJ1-1; D unclear. This CDR3 spans 13 amino acids. Trimming left V 0 bases short and J 7 bases short, with 9 bases between. Germline CDR1 and CDR2: KGHSH and LQKENI. The CDR3 reads CASSPPGWVEAFF. In nucleotides, the CDR3 is TGTGCCAGCTCACCACCGGGCTGGGTTGAAGCTTTCTTT. The complete variable domain, with remaining parts taken from reference TRBV18 and TRBJ1-1, reads NAGVMQNPRHLVRRRGQEARLRCSPMKGHSHVYWYRQLPEEGLKFMVYLQKENIIDESGMPKERFSAEFPKEGPSILRIQQVVRGDSAAYFCASSPPGWVEAFFGQGTRLTVV.

The V gene is TRBV5-1, the J gene TRBJ2-5, with TRBD2 identical over 7 bases. The trim removed 4 bases at V and 6 bases at J, leaving 18 bases unmatched. There are 17 residues in the CDR3. CDR1 and CDR2 from the germline V gene are SGHRS and YFSETQ. The CDR3 spells CASSEDGTTGARKTQYF. The CDR3, as DNA: TGCGCCAGCAGCGAAGACGGGACTACCGGAGCACGAAAGACCCAGTACTTC.

The chain combines TRBV5-1 with TRBJ1-6, with unresolved D. V was clipped by 0 bases and J by 9 bases, with 10 bases between them. This CDR3 spans 14 amino acids. CDR1 is SGHRS, CDR2 YFSETQ, per germline. CDR3 sequence: CASSLATQTSPLHF. The CDR3 DNA sequence: TGCGCCAGCAGCTTGGCGACACAGACTTCACCCCTCCACTTT.

The chain couples TRBV4-1 to TRBJ2-2; 8 bases line up with TRBD2. Germline V gene sequence: CDR1 MGHRA, CDR2 YSYEKL. The CDR3 runs 15 residues. V trimming: 0 bases; J trimming: 5 bases; junction bases outside the gene matches: 2. In DNA, the CDR3 is TGCGCCAGCAGCCAAGAAGCTAGCGGGACCGGGGAGCTGTTTTTT. Translated, it gives CASSQEASGTGELFF.

The V and J genes are TRBV19 and TRBJ1-2; D gene unclear. The CDR3 is made up of 15 amino acids. The ends were cut back, 3 bases at V and 2 bases at J, with 13 bases in the middle. Germline-derived CDR1 and CDR2 are LNHDA and SQIVND (reference sequence). The CDR3 is CASSISSADNYGYTF. CDR3 coding DNA: TGTGCCAGTAGTATTAGCTCGGCAGACAACTATGGCTACACCTTC.